This entry lists 18 T cell receptor beta chains sequenced from one sample in a study of molecular identifiers for immune sequencing clone quantification. MiXCR was run by TCRdb on the PCR reads, yielding one entry per CDR3 protein. The sample includes some 13,000 distinct CDR3 sequences, 16% of them seen just once. Source material: naive CD8+ T cells from blood, with Jurkat cell RNA spiked in. Described subset: FACS-sorted CD8+CD4-CCR7+CD45RA+ naive T cells. These receptors were collected from a human donor in good health. Some libraries in this study had Jurkat cell RNA spiked in.

Concerning this clonotype itself: Since a much larger clone is just one base distant, this may be a read error. The chain links TRBV6-5 to TRBJ2-7; D is ambiguous. The CDR3 contains 17 residues. CDR1 is MNHEY and CDR2 is SVGAGI in the germline V gene. The CDR3 region has the DNA TGTGTCAGCAGTTACTCGAGCCCAAACATAGTCCCATACGAGCAGTACTTC. This sequence encodes CVSSYSSPNIVPYEQYF.

This clonotype has a count of ten or more. The chain recombines TRBV20-1 with TRBJ2-7; 10 bases match TRBD1. This CDR3 is built from 14 residues. After removal of 1 base from V and 3 bases from J, the junction contained 3 bases not matched to a gene. Germline assignment: CDR1 DFQATT and CDR2 SNEGSKA (reference sequence). The CDR3: CSARGRDRGYEQYF. CDR3 nucleotide sequence: TGCAGTGCTAGAGGCCGGGACAGGGGCTACGAGCAGTACTTC.

This clonotype was seen ten or more times. The J gene is TRBJ1-1, the V gene TRBV11-2; D gene uncertain. The CDR3 extends over 13 amino acids. Looked up from germline, CDR1 is SGHAT and CDR2 is FQNNGV. The ends were cut back, 1 base at V and 2 bases at J, with 5 bases in the middle. This chain's CDR3 is CASSLGQNTEAFF. The CDR3, as DNA: TGTGCCAGCAGCTTAGGGCAAAACACTGAAGCTTTCTTT.

A note on this clonotype: One base away lies a much larger clone, so this may be a sequencing read error. The chain joins TRBV4-1 to TRBJ2-5; D remains ambiguous. CDR1 and CDR2 (germline): MGHRA, YSYEKL. The CDR3 is 15 residues long. V was shortened by 1 base and J by 5 bases, with 14 bases between the two germline ends. The CDR3 region has the DNA TGCGCCAGCAGCCAAGGGCCGGATTCTTGGGAGACCCAGTACTTC. Protein sequence: CASSQGPDSWETQYF.

Of note for this clonotype: One end of the junction fails to match germline, which may point to a read error. V usage is TRBV20-1 and J usage is TRBJ2-1; 10 bases map to TRBD2. CDR3 length: 17 residues. Germline V gene lookup returns CDR1 DFQATT and CDR2 SNEGSKA (reference sequence). CDR3 in amino acids: CSARALAGALKYNEQSF. The CDR3 region has the DNA TGCAGTGCTAGAGCCCTAGCGGGAGCCCTTAAATACAATGAGCAGTCCTTC.

There are a few counts of this clonotype. V and J are TRBV9 and TRBJ2-7; no clear D. The V end was cut by 0 bases, the J end by 6 bases, with 10 bases between. This CDR3 spans 13 amino acids. In germline, CDR1 is SGDLS, CDR2 YYNGEE. The CDR3 region has the DNA TGTGCCAGCAGCGTAGAGCCTATCTCCGAGCAGTACTTC. It is translated as CASSVEPISEQYF.

This clonotype is medium-sized (0.01 to 0.1%) in the sample. The chain links TRBV4-3 to TRBJ2-7; D is undetermined. V was shortened by 0 bases and J by 6 bases, with 9 bases between the two germline ends. The germline CDR1 and CDR2 sequences are LGHNA and YSLEER. CDR3 size: 13 residues. CDR3 in DNA: TGCGCCAGCAGCCAAGATAAGTACGCCGAGCAGTACTTC. Translating it yields CASSQDKYAEQYF.

As to this clonotype: A much more abundant neighbour one base away suggests this may be a read error. The V and J genes are TRBV7-6 and TRBJ1-5; no definite D call. Germline CDR1 and CDR2: SGHVS and FNYEAQ. This CDR3 spans 14 amino acids. CDR3 region: CASSLSQSSQPQHF. CDR3 sequence (DNA): TGTGCCAGCAGCTTAAGTCAGAGCAGTCAGCCCCAGCATTTT.

By frequency in the sample, this clonotype is medium-sized. The chain uses TRBV14 and TRBJ1-2; 7 nucleotides agree with TRBD1. Germline-derived CDR1 and CDR2 are SGHDN and FVKESK. The CDR3 contains 14 residues. The V segment lost 4 bases and the J segment 4 bases; nucleotides outside the gene matches: 6. The CDR3 DNA reads as TGTGCCAGCAGCCTGATTGACAGGGCCTATGGCTACACCTTC. It translates to CASSLIDRAYGYTF.

This clonotype is labeled as medium-sized. The chain combines TRBV4-1 with TRBJ2-3; 7 bases line up with TRBD2. This CDR3 has 15 amino acids. Germline values: CDR1 MGHRA, CDR2 YSYEKL. With 4 bases clipped from V and 0 bases from J, the junction kept 4 bases outside the gene matches. CDR3 loop: CASSRRSGSTDTQYF. The CDR3 region has the DNA TGCGCCAGCAGCCGGCGTAGCGGGAGCACAGATACGCAGTATTTT.

As to this clonotype: A read error may be the cause here, since a much bigger clone is one base away. This is likely a read error, given that the CDR3 carries no conserved phenylalanine or tryptophan at its end. The CDR3 DNA sequence: TGCAGCGTTGTCCTAGCGGACTTCTACGAGCAGTACCTC. Residues: CSVVLADFYEQYL. The chain is built from TRBV29-1 and TRBJ2-7; 7 bases line up with TRBD2. V shed 4 bases and J 3 bases; nucleotides not matched to a gene: 6. CDR3 length: 13 residues. Germline-derived CDR1 and CDR2 are SQVTM and ANQGSEA.

This clonotype was recorded only once. Germline is not matched at one junction end, which may reflect a read error. V is TRBV29-1 and J is TRBJ2-7; 10 bases are shared with TRBD1. The CDR3 has 14 residues. Looked up from germline, CDR1 is SQVTM and CDR2 is ANQGSEA. CDR3 loop: CSASGTGDTYEQCF. CDR3 DNA sequence: TGCAGCGCCTCGGGGACAGGGGACACCTACGAGCAGTGCTTC.

A word on this clonotype: The CDR3 carries no conserved terminal phenylalanine or tryptophan, so it likely arises from a read error. The rearrangement uses TRBV6-5 and TRBJ1-6; a possible D gene is TRBD1 (5 bases). CDR3 length equals 17 residues. With 0 bases removed from V and 7 bases from J, the gap between germline ends came to 16 bases. Germline V CDR1 and CDR2: MNHEY, SVGAGI. CDR3 bases: TGTGCCAGCAGTTACTCTTCTGGGGCTAATTGGAATTCACCCCTCCACTCT. The encoded protein is CASSYSSGANWNSPLHS.

At least ten counts were recorded for this clonotype. V and J are TRBV28 and TRBJ2-2; 7 bases line up with TRBD2. Losses at the gene ends were 5 bases for V and 3 bases for J; bases not matched to a gene: 9. The CDR3 is made up of 16 amino acids. In germline, CDR1 is MDHEN, CDR2 SYDVKM. The CDR3 bases are TGTGCCAGCAGTACCTACAGCGGGACCTACACCGGGGAGCTGTTTTTT. Protein sequence: CASSTYSGTYTGELFF. The variable domain in full, with the rest retrieved from reference TRBV28 and TRBJ2-2, is DVKVTQSSRYLVKRTGEKVFLECVQDMDHENMFWYRQDPGLGLRLIYFSYDVKMKEKGDIPEGYSVSREKKERFSLILESASTNQTSMYLCASSTYSGTYTGELFFGEGSRLTVL.

V gene TRBV20-1 combines with J gene TRBJ1-5, with D tentatively TRBD1 (5 bases). The V and J ends lost 4 bases and 0 bases respectively, with 7 bases between them. CDR3 length: 13 amino acids. Germline V gene data show CDR1 as DFQATT and CDR2 as SNEGSKA (reference sequence). CDR3 DNA: TGCAGTGCTACTGACAGTAGCAATCAGCCCCAGCATTTT. This sequence encodes CSATDSSNQPQHF.

V and J are TRBV7-9 and TRBJ1-4, with TRBD1 as a possible D gene (5 bases). The CDR3 is 15 amino acids. The V and J ends lost 10 bases and 4 bases respectively, with 19 bases between them. Germline V CDR1 and CDR2: SEHNR, FQNEAQ (reference sequence). The CDR3 DNA is TGTGCCACCTCGGGAGGTCCGGGGGGTAATGAAAAACTGTTTTTT. Protein product: CATSGGPGGNEKLFF.

This clonotype is classed as medium-sized. The V gene is TRBV11-2, the J gene TRBJ1-2; D not resolved. Germline V gene sequence: CDR1 SGHAT, CDR2 FQNNGV. CDR3 length: 13 amino acids. V lost 1 base to trimming and J lost 4 bases, with 7 bases between them. This CDR3 reads CASSLGTVYGYTF. The CDR3 DNA follows: TGTGCCAGCAGCTTAGGAACGGTCTATGGCTACACCTTC.

This clonotype is categorized as medium-sized. The V gene is TRBV4-1, the J gene TRBJ2-7, with TRBD2 as a possible D gene (6 bases). The ends were cut back, 5 bases at V and 6 bases at J, with 14 bases in the middle. The CDR3 consists of 13 residues. Germline V gene data show CDR1 as MGHRA and CDR2 as YSYEKL. The CDR3, as DNA: TGCGCCAGCAGCGGGGTGCGGGATTTCGAGCAGTACTTC. Protein product: CASSGVRDFEQYF.